The source of this T cell receptor (beta chain) is a study of T cell clonotyping in hematopoietic cell transplantation. Notes on the study in general: Pathologically expanded recipient clonotypes increased progressively from day 30 to day 180 as diversity fell.

The method was immunoSEQ multiplex PCR; TCRdb's version includes in-frame clones alone and lacks a portion of them. Of some 17,000 clones in the sample, roughly 84% were seen once. CDR1 MNHNS and CDR2 SASEGT come from the germline V gene. V lost 1 base to trimming and J lost 6 bases, with 15 bases between them. The CDR3 covers 15 residues. Notes on this clone: The target antigen is unknown.

The source is a male patient in his sixties who had an allogeneic stem cell transplant from a related donor, so the T cells may come from the graft donor. Some clones in this sample may be carry-over from other donors' samples. The chain is built from TRBV6-1 and TRBJ1-1; D possibly corresponds to TRBD1 (6 bases). The material was PBMCs, obtained 100 days after allogeneic stem cell transplant. Here the CDR3 DNA reads TGTGCCAGCAGTGAAGTTACAGGGCGCTTGGCTGAAGCTTTCTTT. Its protein is CASSEVTGRLAEAFF.